This is a list of T cell receptor beta chains from one sample in a study of blood T cell repertoires in COVID-19. Data came from immunoSEQ multiplex PCR; TCRdb stores just in-frame clones and leaves some out. The data hold approximately 230,000 clones, with around nine tenths observed a single time. Sequenced material: peripheral blood. These receptors all stem from a woman aged 40 to 55 who had recovered from COVID-19. CDR3s include the opening cysteine and the closing phenylalanine or tryptophan. Fields, in order: D gene, J gene, V gene, clone size, CDR3 protein, CDR3 DNA. A D gene is named only where the DNA matches it firmly. Expanded clones get a size class; other rows say once, few or many, or leave the size out.

D gene: TRBD1; J gene: TRBJ1-2; V gene: TRBV6-2/TRBV6-3; clone size: .; CDR3 protein: CASSFRLTGNGYTF; CDR3 DNA: TGTGCCAGCAGTTTTAGGCTGACAGGGAATGGCTACACCTTC
D gene: TRBD1; J gene: TRBJ2-7; V gene: TRBV5-4; clone size: .; CDR3 protein: CASSLVAGGNEQYF; CDR3 DNA: TGTGCCAGCAGCTTGGTGGCAGGGGGCAACGAGCAGTACTTC
D gene: TRBD2; J gene: TRBJ2-7; V gene: TRBV28; clone size: .; CDR3 protein: CASSLAASGTYEQYF; CDR3 DNA: TGTGCCAGCAGTTTGGCGGCTAGCGGGACCTACGAGCAGTACTTC
D gene: TRBD1; J gene: TRBJ1-5; V gene: TRBV6-2/TRBV6-3; clone size: .; CDR3 protein: CASSRTDRVPNQPQHF; CDR3 DNA: TGTGCCAGCAGTCGTACCGACAGGGTCCCGAATCAGCCCCAGCATTTT
D gene: TRBD1; J gene: TRBJ2-2; V gene: TRBV3-1/TRBV3-2; clone size: .; CDR3 protein: CASSQWGGTGSGELFF; CDR3 DNA: TGTGCCAGCAGCCAATGGGGAGGGACAGGGTCCGGGGAGCTGTTTTTT
D gene: .; J gene: TRBJ2-7; V gene: TRBV5-6; clone size: .; CDR3 protein: CASSFAGRDYEQYF; CDR3 DNA: TGTGCCAGCAGCTTTGCGGGACGGGACTACGAGCAGTACTTC
D gene: .; J gene: TRBJ1-2; V gene: TRBV10-1; clone size: .; CDR3 protein: CASTWTDPNYGYTF; CDR3 DNA: TGCGCCAGCACCTGGACAGATCCTAACTATGGCTACACCTTC
D gene: .; J gene: TRBJ2-7; V gene: TRBV6-6; clone size: .; CDR3 protein: CASSYSLTNPSYEQYF; CDR3 DNA: TGTGCCAGCAGTTACTCGCTAACTAACCCTTCCTACGAGCAGTACTTC
D gene: .; J gene: TRBJ1-2; V gene: TRBV10-3; clone size: .; CDR3 protein: CAISGEVLAGYTF; CDR3 DNA: TGTGCCATCAGTGGGGAGGTCTTAGCGGGCTACACCTTC
D gene: TRBD1; J gene: TRBJ1-6; V gene: TRBV2; clone size: once; CDR3 protein: CASSVGQGGSPLHF; CDR3 DNA: TGTGCCAGCAGCGTCGGACAGGGCGGATCACCCCTCCACTTT
D gene: TRBD1; J gene: TRBJ2-3; V gene: TRBV19; clone size: .; CDR3 protein: CASSSHTGGKDTQYF; CDR3 DNA: TGTGCCAGTTCATCACACACAGGGGGGAAGGATACGCAGTATTTT
D gene: .; J gene: TRBJ2-1; V gene: TRBV5-4; clone size: .; CDR3 protein: CASTRAGMSYNEQFF; CDR3 DNA: TGTGCCAGCACCCGAGCGGGCATGTCCTACAATGAGCAGTTCTTC
D gene: TRBD1; J gene: TRBJ1-5; V gene: TRBV10-3; clone size: .; CDR3 protein: CAIRGQNQPQHF; CDR3 DNA: TGTGCCATCAGGGGACAGAATCAGCCCCAGCATTTT
D gene: TRBD2; J gene: TRBJ2-1; V gene: TRBV11-3; clone size: .; CDR3 protein: CASSPGLAGPYNEQFF; CDR3 DNA: TGTGCCAGCAGCCCTGGACTAGCGGGTCCCTACAATGAGCAGTTCTTC
D gene: TRBD1; J gene: TRBJ2-7; V gene: TRBV6-5; clone size: .; CDR3 protein: CASRGRQGGLYEQYF; CDR3 DNA: TGTGCCAGCAGGGGCCGACAGGGGGGACTCTACGAGCAGTACTTC
D gene: .; J gene: TRBJ2-7; V gene: TRBV5-1; clone size: .; CDR3 protein: CASSLNYRVKAYEQYF; CDR3 DNA: TGCGCCAGCAGCTTAAACTACAGGGTGAAAGCCTACGAGCAGTACTTC
D gene: .; J gene: TRBJ2-1; V gene: TRBV4-2; clone size: .; CDR3 protein: CASRLRLNQPVSYNEQFF; CDR3 DNA: TGTGCCAGCAGACTACGCCTTAACCAACCGGTTTCCTACAATGAGCAGTTCTTC
D gene: .; J gene: TRBJ1-5; V gene: TRBV18; clone size: few; CDR3 protein: CASSPGQGHQPQHF; CDR3 DNA: TGTGCCAGCTCACCCGGGCAGGGACACCAGCCCCAGCATTTT
D gene: TRBD1; J gene: TRBJ2-3; V gene: TRBV5-1; clone size: .; CDR3 protein: CASALGQGTPRTDTQYF; CDR3 DNA: TGCGCCAGCGCGCTTGGACAGGGAACTCCCCGCACAGATACGCAGTATTTT
D gene: TRBD1; J gene: TRBJ2-4; V gene: TRBV11-1; clone size: .; CDR3 protein: CASSLRTGGSNIQYF; CDR3 DNA: TGTGCCAGCAGCTTAAGGACAGGGGGTTCAAACATTCAGTACTTC
D gene: .; J gene: TRBJ1-1; V gene: TRBV18; clone size: .; CDR3 protein: CASSPQKSGGSNEAFF; CDR3 DNA: TGTGCCAGCTCACCCCAGAAGTCAGGAGGAAGTAATGAAGCTTTCTTT
D gene: TRBD1; J gene: TRBJ1-1; V gene: TRBV7-2; clone size: .; CDR3 protein: CASSLVGTGTGWDTEAFF; CDR3 DNA: TGTGCCAGCAGCTTAGTGGGGACCGGGACAGGGTGGGACACTGAAGCTTTCTTT
D gene: .; J gene: TRBJ2-7; V gene: TRBV28; clone size: once; CDR3 protein: CASSLGGYEQYF; CDR3 DNA: TGTGCCAGCAGTCTCGGGGGCTACGAGCAGTACTTC
D gene: .; J gene: TRBJ1-6; V gene: TRBV7-2; clone size: .; CDR3 protein: CASSFLNNSPLHF; CDR3 DNA: TGTGCCAGCAGCTTTCTAAATAATTCACCCCTCCACTTT
D gene: TRBD1; J gene: TRBJ2-7; V gene: TRBV7-9; clone size: .; CDR3 protein: CASSQGAGEQYF; CDR3 DNA: TGTGCCAGCAGTCAGGGGGCTGGCGAGCAGTACTTC
D gene: TRBD1; J gene: TRBJ1-1; V gene: TRBV6-5; clone size: .; CDR3 protein: CASSYSGQGKGTEAFF; CDR3 DNA: TGTGCCAGCAGTTACTCGGGACAGGGAAAGGGGACTGAAGCTTTCTTT
D gene: .; J gene: TRBJ1-5; V gene: TRBV6-1; clone size: .; CDR3 protein: CASSEEGRGGGNQPQHF; CDR3 DNA: TGTGCCAGCAGTGAAGAAGGGAGGGGGGGTGGCAATCAGCCCCAGCATTTT
D gene: TRBD1; J gene: TRBJ2-3; V gene: TRBV3-1/TRBV3-2; clone size: .; CDR3 protein: CASSPGTGVRTDTQYF; CDR3 DNA: TGTGCCAGCAGCCCCGGGACAGGGGTGAGAACAGATACGCAGTATTTT
D gene: TRBD1; J gene: TRBJ2-5; V gene: TRBV6-2/TRBV6-3; clone size: .; CDR3 protein: CASSRPGTGVQETQYF; CDR3 DNA: TGTGCCAGCAGCCGACCGGGGACAGGGGTACAAGAGACCCAGTACTTC
D gene: TRBD1; J gene: TRBJ2-7; V gene: TRBV19; clone size: .; CDR3 protein: CASSILGQGTLNEQYF; CDR3 DNA: TGTGCCAGTAGTATCTTGGGACAGGGAACGTTGAACGAGCAGTACTTC
D gene: TRBD2; J gene: TRBJ2-7; V gene: TRBV27; clone size: once; CDR3 protein: CASTPAGASEEQYF; CDR3 DNA: TGTGCCAGCACCCCAGCGGGAGCCTCTGAGGAGCAGTACTTC
D gene: .; J gene: TRBJ2-3; V gene: TRBV10-3; clone size: .; CDR3 protein: CAIGGTSTDTQYF; CDR3 DNA: TGTGCCATCGGAGGGACTAGCACAGATACGCAGTATTTT
D gene: .; J gene: TRBJ2-7; V gene: TRBV24-1; clone size: .; CDR3 protein: CATSRGGYEQYF; CDR3 DNA: TGTGCCACCAGTAGGGGTGGATACGAGCAGTACTTC
D gene: TRBD1; J gene: TRBJ1-6; V gene: TRBV27; clone size: .; CDR3 protein: CASSLRGPRGQYNSPLHF; CDR3 DNA: TGTGCCAGCAGTTTAAGAGGGCCCCGGGGACAGTATAATTCACCCCTCCACTTT
D gene: TRBD1; J gene: TRBJ2-3; V gene: TRBV7-6; clone size: .; CDR3 protein: CAIKTGTGSTDTQYF; CDR3 DNA: TGTGCCATCAAAACCGGGACAGGGAGCACAGATACGCAGTATTTT
D gene: .; J gene: TRBJ1-2; V gene: TRBV27; clone size: .; CDR3 protein: CASSRLSGGAYGYTF; CDR3 DNA: TGTGCCAGCAGCCGACTCAGTGGGGGGGCCTATGGCTACACCTTC
D gene: .; J gene: TRBJ1-2; V gene: TRBV18; clone size: .; CDR3 protein: CASSTGGAVNYGYTF; CDR3 DNA: TGTGCCAGCTCCACCGGCGGGGCGGTTAACTATGGCTACACCTTC
D gene: TRBD1; J gene: TRBJ2-3; V gene: TRBV25-1; clone size: .; CDR3 protein: CASSGPTGGLDTQYF; CDR3 DNA: TGTGCCAGCAGTGGGCCGACAGGGGGCTTAGATACGCAGTATTTT
D gene: TRBD2; J gene: TRBJ2-1; V gene: TRBV6-5; clone size: few; CDR3 protein: CASLVAGGTINEQFF; CDR3 DNA: TGTGCCAGCTTAGTCGCGGGAGGCACCATCAATGAGCAGTTCTTC
D gene: .; J gene: TRBJ2-5; V gene: TRBV11-2; clone size: .; CDR3 protein: CASSSESGQETQYF; CDR3 DNA: TGTGCCAGCAGCTCTGAGTCGGGCCAAGAGACCCAGTACTTC
D gene: .; J gene: TRBJ1-2; V gene: TRBV11-3; clone size: few; CDR3 protein: CASSLEGRGGSYGYTF; CDR3 DNA: TGTGCCAGCAGCTTAGAAGGCCGGGGGGGGTCGTATGGCTACACCTTC
D gene: .; J gene: TRBJ1-2; V gene: TRBV15; clone size: once; CDR3 protein: CATSILGGPNYGYTF; CDR3 DNA: TGTGCCACCAGCATACTGGGGGGTCCCAACTATGGCTACACCTTC
D gene: TRBD1; J gene: TRBJ2-7; V gene: TRBV5-6; clone size: .; CDR3 protein: CASNKRQGASPSYEQYF; CDR3 DNA: TGTGCCAGCAACAAGCGACAGGGGGCCTCACCCTCCTACGAGCAGTACTTC
D gene: .; J gene: TRBJ2-3; V gene: TRBV10-3; clone size: .; CDR3 protein: CAISESSMDTQYF; CDR3 DNA: TGTGCCATCAGTGAGTCTTCTATGGATACGCAGTATTTT
D gene: TRBD1; J gene: TRBJ2-3; V gene: TRBV7-3; clone size: .; CDR3 protein: CASSQQTGVSTDTQYF; CDR3 DNA: TGTGCCAGCAGCCAGCAGACAGGGGTCTCCACAGATACGCAGTATTTT
D gene: .; J gene: TRBJ1-1; V gene: TRBV3-1/TRBV3-2; clone size: .; CDR3 protein: CASSQGGGGHTEAFF; CDR3 DNA: TGTGCCAGCAGCCAAGGGGGGGGCGGACACACTGAAGCTTTCTTT
D gene: .; J gene: TRBJ1-2; V gene: TRBV28; clone size: once; CDR3 protein: CASSQQQQGSYGYTF; CDR3 DNA: TGTGCCAGCAGTCAACAACAGCAGGGGAGCTATGGCTACACCTTC
D gene: .; J gene: TRBJ2-7; V gene: TRBV15; clone size: .; CDR3 protein: CATSRQKLAGSYEQYF; CDR3 DNA: TGTGCCACCAGCAGACAGAAACTAGCCGGTTCCTACGAGCAGTACTTC
D gene: .; J gene: TRBJ2-3; V gene: TRBV14; clone size: .; CDR3 protein: CASSQGVWGGTDTQYF; CDR3 DNA: TGTGCCAGCAGCCAAGGGGTTTGGGGAGGCACAGATACGCAGTATTTT
D gene: TRBD1; J gene: TRBJ2-5; V gene: TRBV28; clone size: .; CDR3 protein: CASSSRQGAHYF; CDR3 DNA: TGTGCCAGCAGCTCGCGACAGGGGGCCCATTACTTC
D gene: TRBD1; J gene: TRBJ2-3; V gene: TRBV6-5; clone size: .; CDR3 protein: CASRTGGAGDTQYF; CDR3 DNA: TGTGCCAGCAGGACAGGGGGCGCGGGAGATACGCAGTATTTT